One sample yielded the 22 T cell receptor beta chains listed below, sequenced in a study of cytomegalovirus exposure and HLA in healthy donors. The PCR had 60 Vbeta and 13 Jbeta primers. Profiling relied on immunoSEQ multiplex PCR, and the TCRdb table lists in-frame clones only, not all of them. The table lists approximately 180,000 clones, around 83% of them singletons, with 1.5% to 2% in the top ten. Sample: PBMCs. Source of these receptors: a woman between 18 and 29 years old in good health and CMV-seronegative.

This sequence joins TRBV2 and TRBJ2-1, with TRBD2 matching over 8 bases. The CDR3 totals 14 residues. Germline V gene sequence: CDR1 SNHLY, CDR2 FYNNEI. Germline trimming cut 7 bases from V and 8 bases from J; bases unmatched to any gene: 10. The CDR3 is CASNGLAELDEQFF. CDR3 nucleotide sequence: TGTGCCAGCAACGGACTAGCCGAACTCGATGAGCAGTTCTTC.

CDR3 sequence (DNA): TGCGCCAGCAGCTTGTCAGGGGGGAATGAAAAACTGTTTTTT. It encodes CASSLSGGNEKLFF. The gene calls are TRBV5-1 and TRBJ1-4; 7 bases align to TRBD1. The CDR3 consists of 14 residues. CDR1 is SGHRS, CDR2 YFSETQ, per germline. V dropped 1 base and J dropped 5; count of bases not matched to a gene: 2.

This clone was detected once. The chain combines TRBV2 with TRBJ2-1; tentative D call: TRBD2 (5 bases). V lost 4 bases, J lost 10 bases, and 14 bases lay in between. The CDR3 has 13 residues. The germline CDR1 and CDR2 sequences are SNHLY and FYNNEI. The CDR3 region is CASSGIGKGEQFF. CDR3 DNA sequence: TGTGCCAGCAGTGGCATCGGGAAGGGCGAGCAGTTCTTC. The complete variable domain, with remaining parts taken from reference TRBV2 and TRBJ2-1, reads EPEVTQTPSHQVTQMGQEVILRCVPISNHLYFYWYRQILGQKVEFLVSFYNNEISEKSEIFDDQFSVERPDGSNFTLKIRSTKLEDSAMYFCASSGIGKGEQFFGPGTRLTVL.

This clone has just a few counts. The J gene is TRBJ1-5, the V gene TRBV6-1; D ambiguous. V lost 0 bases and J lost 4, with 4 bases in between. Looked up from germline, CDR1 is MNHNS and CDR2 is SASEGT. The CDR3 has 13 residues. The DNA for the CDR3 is TGTGCCAGCAGTGAAGCGAGGAATCAGCCCCAGCATTTT. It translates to CASSEARNQPQHF.

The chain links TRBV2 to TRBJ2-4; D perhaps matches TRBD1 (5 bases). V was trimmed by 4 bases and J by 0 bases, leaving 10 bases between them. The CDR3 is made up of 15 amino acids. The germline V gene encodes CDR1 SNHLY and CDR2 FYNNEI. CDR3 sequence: CASSAPGLAKNIQYF. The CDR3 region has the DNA TGTGCCAGCAGTGCCCCAGGGTTAGCCAAAAACATTCAGTACTTC. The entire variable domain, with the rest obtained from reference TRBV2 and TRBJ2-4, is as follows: EPEVTQTPSHQVTQMGQEVILRCVPISNHLYFYWYRQILGQKVEFLVSFYNNEISEKSEIFDDQFSVERPDGSNFTLKIRSTKLEDSAMYFCASSAPGLAKNIQYFGAGTRLSVL.

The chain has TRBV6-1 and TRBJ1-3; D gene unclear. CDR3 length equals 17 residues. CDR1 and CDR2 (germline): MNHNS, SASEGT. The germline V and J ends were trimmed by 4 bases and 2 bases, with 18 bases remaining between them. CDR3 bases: TGTGCCAGCAGTGCGCCACCTCGGGAAATAGCTGGAAACACCATATATTTT. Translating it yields CASSAPPREIAGNTIYF.

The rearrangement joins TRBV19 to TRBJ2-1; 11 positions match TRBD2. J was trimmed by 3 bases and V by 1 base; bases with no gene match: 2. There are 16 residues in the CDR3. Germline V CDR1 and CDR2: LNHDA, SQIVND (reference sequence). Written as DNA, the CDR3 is TGTGCCAGTAGTATAGTTAGCGGGAGGGGCTACAATGAGCAGTTCTTC. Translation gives CASSIVSGRGYNEQFF.

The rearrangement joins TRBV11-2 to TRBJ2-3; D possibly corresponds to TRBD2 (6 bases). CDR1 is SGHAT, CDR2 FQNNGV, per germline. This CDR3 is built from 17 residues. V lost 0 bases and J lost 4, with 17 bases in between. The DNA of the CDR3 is TGTGCCAGCAGCTTAGATTGGTACTCGAGGGAGGCAGATACGCAGTATTTT. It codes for CASSLDWYSREADTQYF.

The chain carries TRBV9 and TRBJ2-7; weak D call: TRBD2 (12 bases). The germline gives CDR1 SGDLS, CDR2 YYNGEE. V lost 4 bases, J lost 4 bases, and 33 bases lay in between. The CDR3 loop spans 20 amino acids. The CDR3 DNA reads TGTGCCAGCAGCAACCGGGACAGGGGGGAACTAGCGGGAGGTTATTACGAGCAGTACTTC. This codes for CASSNRDRGELAGGYYEQYF.

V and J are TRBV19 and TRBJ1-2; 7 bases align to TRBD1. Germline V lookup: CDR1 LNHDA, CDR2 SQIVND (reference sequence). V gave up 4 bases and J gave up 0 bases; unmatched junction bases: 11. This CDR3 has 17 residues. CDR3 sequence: CASSTGQKITSNYGYTF. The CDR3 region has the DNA TGTGCCAGTAGTACGGGACAGAAAATCACCTCTAACTATGGCTACACCTTC.

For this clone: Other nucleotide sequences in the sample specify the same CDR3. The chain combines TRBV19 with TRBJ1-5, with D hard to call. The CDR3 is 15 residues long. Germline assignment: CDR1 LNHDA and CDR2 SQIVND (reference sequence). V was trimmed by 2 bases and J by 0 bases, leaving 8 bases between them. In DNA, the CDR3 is TGTGCCAGTAGTATATCGGGGTATAGCAATCAGCCCCAGCATTTT. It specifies CASSISGYSNQPQHF.

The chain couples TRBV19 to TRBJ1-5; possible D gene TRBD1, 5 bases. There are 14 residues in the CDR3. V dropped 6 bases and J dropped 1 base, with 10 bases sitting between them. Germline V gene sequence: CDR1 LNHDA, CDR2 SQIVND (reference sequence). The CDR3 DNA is TGTGCCAGTAGGGTTCGGGGGAGCAATCAGCCCCAGCATTTT. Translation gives CASRVRGSNQPQHF.

The CDR3: CASSDLLAGRTDTQYF. The CDR3, as DNA: TGTGCCAGTAGTGATCTCTTAGCGGGGCGCACAGATACGCAGTATTTT. The chain is built from TRBV19 and TRBJ2-3; TRBD2 agrees at 8 bases. This CDR3 is 16 amino acids long. Per the germline V gene, CDR1 is LNHDA and CDR2 is SQIVND (reference sequence). Trimming at V came to 5 bases and at J to 1 base, leaving 8 bases not matched to a gene.

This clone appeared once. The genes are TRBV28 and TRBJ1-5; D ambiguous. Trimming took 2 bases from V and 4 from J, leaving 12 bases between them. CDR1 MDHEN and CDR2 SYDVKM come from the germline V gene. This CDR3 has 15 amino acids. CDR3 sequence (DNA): TGTGCCAGCAGTTTACTGACTAAACCTAATCAGCCCCAGCATTTT. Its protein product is CASSLLTKPNQPQHF. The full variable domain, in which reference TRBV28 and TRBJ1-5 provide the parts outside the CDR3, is DVKVTQSSRYLVKRTGEKVFLECVQDMDHENMFWYRQDPGLGLRLIYFSYDVKMKEKGDIPEGYSVSREKKERFSLILESASTNQTSMYLCASSLLTKPNQPQHFGDGTRLSIL.

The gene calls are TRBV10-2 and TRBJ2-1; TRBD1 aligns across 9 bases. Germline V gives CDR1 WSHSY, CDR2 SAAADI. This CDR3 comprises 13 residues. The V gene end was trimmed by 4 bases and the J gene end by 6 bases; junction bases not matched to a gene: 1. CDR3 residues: CASSAGQGNEQFF. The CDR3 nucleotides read TGCGCCAGCAGTGCGGGACAGGGCAATGAGCAGTTCTTC.

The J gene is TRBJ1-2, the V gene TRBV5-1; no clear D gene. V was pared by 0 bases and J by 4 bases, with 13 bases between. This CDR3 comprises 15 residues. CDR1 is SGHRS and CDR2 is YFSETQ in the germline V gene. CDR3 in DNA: TGCGCCAGCAGCTTGGGGCAGTCTGTTTTCTATGGCTACACCTTC. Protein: CASSLGQSVFYGYTF.

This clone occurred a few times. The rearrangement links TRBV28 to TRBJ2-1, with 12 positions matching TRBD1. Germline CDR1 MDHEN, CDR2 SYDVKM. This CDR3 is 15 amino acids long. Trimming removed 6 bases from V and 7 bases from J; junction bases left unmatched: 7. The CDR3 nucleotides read TGTGCCAGCAGCTTCCCGGGACAGGGGGCAAATGAGCAGTTCTTC. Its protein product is CASSFPGQGANEQFF.

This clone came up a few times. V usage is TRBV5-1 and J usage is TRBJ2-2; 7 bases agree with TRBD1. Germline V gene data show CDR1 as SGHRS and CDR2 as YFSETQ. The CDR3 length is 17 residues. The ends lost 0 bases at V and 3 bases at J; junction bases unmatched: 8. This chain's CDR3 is CASSLASAGGHTGELFF. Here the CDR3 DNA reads TGCGCCAGCAGCTTGGCCTCCGCAGGGGGACACACCGGGGAGCTGTTTTTT.

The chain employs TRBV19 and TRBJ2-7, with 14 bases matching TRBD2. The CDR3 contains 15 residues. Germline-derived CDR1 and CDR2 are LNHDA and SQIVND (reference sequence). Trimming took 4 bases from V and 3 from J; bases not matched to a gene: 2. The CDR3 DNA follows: TGTGCCAGTAGTACGGGACTAGCGGGGGACTACGAGCAGTACTTC. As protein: CASSTGLAGDYEQYF.

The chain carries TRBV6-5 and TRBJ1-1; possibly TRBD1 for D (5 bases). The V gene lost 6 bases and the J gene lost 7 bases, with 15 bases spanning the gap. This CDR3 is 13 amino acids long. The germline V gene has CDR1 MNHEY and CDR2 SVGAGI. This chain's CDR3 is CASRKPAGGEAFF. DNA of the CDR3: TGTGCCAGCAGGAAGCCGGCCGGGGGTGAAGCTTTCTTT.

For the CDR3, the DNA is TGTGCCAGCAGCTCCCCGACTAGCGGAAGGCCCAATGAGCAGTTCTTC. Encoded protein: CASSSPTSGRPNEQFF. V gene TRBV13 combines with J gene TRBJ2-1, with 9 bases that match TRBD2. This CDR3 has 16 residues. CDR1 and CDR2 from the germline V gene are PRHDT and FYEKMQ (reference sequence). V lost 4 bases, J lost 6 bases, and 10 bases stayed unmatched.

The CDR3 here is CASSFTDRGWPQHF. For the CDR3, the DNA is TGTGCCAGCAGTTTTACGGACAGGGGTTGGCCCCAGCATTTT. The genes are TRBV28 and TRBJ1-5, with 9 bases lining up with TRBD1. The CDR3 contains 14 residues. CDR1 is MDHEN and CDR2 is SYDVKM in the germline V gene. V lost 3 bases, J lost 9 bases, and 6 bases stayed unmatched. Full variable domain (outside the CDR3, taken from reference TRBV28 and TRBJ1-5): DVKVTQSSRYLVKRTGEKVFLECVQDMDHENMFWYRQDPGLGLRLIYFSYDVKMKEKGDIPEGYSVSREKKERFSLILESASTNQTSMYLCASSFTDRGWPQHFGDGTRLSIL.